What follows is one TCR beta chain and its context. The sample originates from a study of blood T cell repertoires in COVID-19. Study details: PBMCs, B-cell-depleted T cells, or T cells were the source of the cDNA or gDNA that made up the material.

Germline V gives CDR1 MDHEN, CDR2 SYDVKM. V was pared by 6 bases and J by 0 bases, with 10 bases of the junction left unmatched. The CDR3 spans 16 residues. TCRdb's table, derived via immunoSEQ multiplex PCR, lists solely in-frame clones and lacks some. The sample holds around 200,000 clones, less than 85% seen once. Assignment of participants to cohorts was predicated upon participant-reported clinical history. The clonotype comes from a man aged 35-49 years who had recovered from COVID-19. The chain combines TRBV28 with TRBJ1-1; 7 bases line up with TRBD1. The sample consisted of PBMCs or T cells enriched from blood (not recorded which). The CDR3 loop is CASSPRQGLMNTEAFF. CDR3 nucleotides: TGTGCCAGCAGCCCTAGACAGGGCCTCATGAACACTGAAGCTTTCTTT.